Below, 25 T cell receptor beta chains from the same sample are listed, as sequenced in a study of low-dose radiotherapy and immunotherapy resistance in tumors. Primers used for first-strand cDNA, a TRAV- and TRBV-specific set, covered both alpha and beta chains. Both a constant-region primer and a V-primer adapter served to amplify TCRs across 15 to 25 PCR cycles. TCRdb re-called the reads with MiXCR, one entry per CDR3 protein. This table holds 65,000 to 95,000 distinct CDR3 sequences, around a sixth found once. The time point is: after trial treatment. Treatment given: LDRT plus nivolumab, ipilimumab, low-dose cyclophosphamide and aspirin (RACIN trial). The sample here was PBMCs, taken after low-dose radiotherapy plus immunotherapy. All receptors come from a male donor with prostate cancer.

The chain is built from TRBV6-6 and TRBJ2-2; TRBD2 agrees at 12 bases. The germline V gene encodes CDR1 MNHNY and CDR2 SVGAGI (reference sequence). V lost 8 bases, J lost 4 bases, and 8 bases stayed unmatched. The CDR3 is 16 amino acids. The CDR3 region is CASLTPSGGATGELFF. As DNA, the CDR3 is TGTGCCAGCCTCACCCCTAGCGGGGGGGCCACCGGGGAGCTGTTTTTT.

This clonotype was counted at least ten times. The chain carries TRBV3-1 and TRBJ2-1; D not certain. Trimming left V 0 bases short and J 9 bases short, with 6 bases between. Germline V gene lookup returns CDR1 LGHDT and CDR2 YNNKEL (reference sequence). The CDR3 is 12 amino acids. The CDR3 DNA is TGTGCCAGCAGCCAAGAGCCCTTTGAGCAGTTCTTC. Translating it yields CASSQEPFEQFF.

This sequence joins TRBV5-1 and TRBJ2-7, with 8 bases fitting TRBD1. The CDR3 totals 14 residues. Trimming removed 3 bases from V and 6 bases from J; junction bases left unmatched: 8. Looked up from germline, CDR1 is SGHRS and CDR2 is YFSETQ. CDR3 protein: CASSSGQGGTEQYF. CDR3 sequence (DNA): TGCGCCAGCAGCTCTGGACAGGGTGGAACCGAGCAGTACTTC.

This clonotype showed up many times. The genes are TRBV12-3 or TRBV12-4 and TRBJ2-7; D is uncertain. There are 14 residues in the CDR3. Between the trimmed V and J ends, which lost 2 bases and 0 bases, there was a span of 8 bases. CDR3 loop: CASSLSTSSYEQYF. CDR3 sequence (DNA): TGTGCCAGCAGTTTATCTACAAGCTCCTACGAGCAGTACTTC.

This clonotype showed up many times. This rearrangement joins TRBV20-1 to TRBJ2-5, with D perhaps TRBD1 (6 bases). The length of the CDR3 is 14 residues. Per germline, CDR1 DFQATT and CDR2 SNEGSKA (reference sequence). Trimming took off 3 bases at V and 5 bases at J, with 16 bases between the two ends. The CDR3 sequence is CSARWQGISETQYF. Written as DNA, the CDR3 is TGCAGTGCTAGGTGGCAGGGGATAAGCGAGACCCAGTACTTC.

This clonotype was seen repeatedly, ten times or more. J is TRBJ1-5 and V is TRBV3-1; 7 bases fit TRBD1. The CDR3 runs to 13 residues. CDR1 and CDR2 (germline): LGHDT, YNNKEL (reference sequence). V lost 5 bases and J lost 6; bases outside the gene matches: 4. In DNA, the CDR3 is TGTGCCAGCAGCTCCGACAGGGCTCAGCCCCAGCATTTT. It is translated as CASSSDRAQPQHF.

There are many counts of this clonotype. The rearrangement links TRBV2 to TRBJ1-5; weak D call: TRBD1 (5 bases). Germline values: CDR1 SNHLY, CDR2 FYNNEI. Trimming pared 6 bases from V and 4 bases from J, leaving 16 bases between. The CDR3 length is 15 residues. The CDR3 here is CASSLRDASNQPQHF. In DNA, the CDR3 is TGTGCCAGCAGCCTCCGGGACGCCTCTAATCAGCCCCAGCATTTT.

In this sample, this clonotype turned up many times. DNA for the CDR3: TGTGCCACCTCCGGTCGTCGCTCCTACAATGAGCAGTTCTTC. This codes for CATSGRRSYNEQFF. V usage is TRBV15 and J usage is TRBJ2-1, with D unresolved. Germline V CDR1 and CDR2: LNHNV, YYDKDF (reference sequence). The CDR3 is 14 amino acids. V shed 8 bases and J shed 0 bases, with 11 bases lying between them.

For this clonotype: It differs at one base from a far larger clone, so likely a read error. This chain uses TRBV4-1 with TRBJ2-1, with D perhaps TRBD2 (5 bases). The germline gives CDR1 MGHRA, CDR2 YSYEKL. CDR3 size: 15 residues. V dropped 0 bases and J dropped 10 bases, with 16 bases sitting between them. The CDR3 loop reads CASSQELLEVYEQFF. DNA for the CDR3: TGCGCCAGCAGCCAAGAATTACTAGAGGTCTACGAGCAGTTCTTC.

At least ten counts were recorded for this clonotype. The chain employs TRBV7-2 and TRBJ2-5; D possibly corresponds to TRBD2 (6 bases). CDR3 length: 14 amino acids. V was trimmed by 5 bases and J by 5 bases, leaving 15 bases between them. CDR1 is SGHTA, CDR2 FQGNSA, per germline. CDR3 protein: CASSPRLVSETQYF. In nucleotides, the CDR3 is TGTGCCAGCAGCCCCCGACTAGTTTCGGAGACCCAGTACTTC.

This clonotype was counted at least ten times. The gene calls are TRBV7-2 and TRBJ2-7, with 8 bases identical to TRBD1. Germline V gene data show CDR1 as SGHTA and CDR2 as FQGNSA. The CDR3 has 15 amino acids. J gave up 3 bases and V 5 bases, and 9 bases lay outside the gene matches. The CDR3 region has the DNA TGTGCCAGCAGCCCCCGGGGACAGGATAACTACGAGCAGTACTTC. Translated, it gives CASSPRGQDNYEQYF. The whole variable domain, remainder taken from reference TRBV7-2 and TRBJ2-7, is GAGVSQSPSNKVTEKGKDVELRCDPISGHTALYWYRQSLGQGLEFLIYFQGNSAPDKSGLPSDRFSAERTGGSVSTLTIQRTQQEDSAVYLCASSPRGQDNYEQYFGPGTRLTVT.

This clonotype was observed many times. This chain links TRBV6-8 with TRBJ2-1; D unresolved. This CDR3 region has 18 residues. Between the trimmed V and J ends, which lost 5 bases and 9 bases, there was a span of 29 bases. Per the germline V gene, CDR1 is MNHGY and CDR2 is SAAAGT. The CDR3 spells CASSPQTGKGGPRGEQFF. Here the CDR3 DNA reads TGTGCCAGCAGTCCCCAAACTGGGAAGGGCGGTCCGAGAGGTGAGCAGTTCTTC.

On this clonotype: A far larger clone is just one base off, so this is likely a read error. The genes are TRBV12-3 or TRBV12-4 and TRBJ2-7; TRBD1 matches 10 bases. The CDR3 runs to 15 residues. The V segment lost 6 bases and the J segment 7 bases; nucleotides outside the gene matches: 12. CDR3 amino acids: CASRNDRGPYNEQYF. The CDR3 DNA reads TGTGCCAGCAGGAATGACAGGGGGCCCTACAATGAGCAGTACTTC.

This clonotype has at least ten counts. This chain uses TRBV6-2 or TRBV6-3 with TRBJ2-7; no clear D gene. V lost 5 bases, J lost 8 bases, and 13 bases lay in between. The germline gives CDR1 MNHEY, CDR2 SVGEGT. This CDR3 contains 12 residues. The CDR3, as DNA: TGTGCCAGCAGTCCGGATGCAGGAAAGCAGTACTTC. Amino acid sequence: CASSPDAGKQYF.

This clonotype was recorded many times. The chain recombines TRBV6-6 with TRBJ2-1; 7 nucleotides agree with TRBD2. This CDR3 is 16 amino acids long. V shed 4 bases and J 0 bases; nucleotides not matched to a gene: 6. Germline values: CDR1 MNHNY, CDR2 SVGAGI (reference sequence). This CDR3 is CASSSRPSGSYNEQFF. The CDR3 nucleotides read TGTGCCAGCAGTTCCCGTCCTAGCGGCTCCTACAATGAGCAGTTCTTC.

This clonotype occurred many times. The chain employs TRBV6-5 and TRBJ2-7; the match to TRBD1 covers 9 bases. V was pared by 4 bases and J by 1 base, with 8 bases of the junction left unmatched. The CDR3 is made up of 16 amino acids. CDR1 MNHEY and CDR2 SVGAGI come from the germline V gene. The CDR3 region has the DNA TGTGCCAGCAGTTCCCGTGGCGGGACAGGGTCCTACGAGCAGTACTTC. Amino acid sequence: CASSSRGGTGSYEQYF.

This clonotype occurred many times. This chain connects TRBV12-3 or TRBV12-4 to TRBJ2-1, with D hard to call. CDR3 size: 15 residues. The V end lost 4 bases, the J end lost 5 bases, and 15 bases lay between the germline ends. CDR3 in DNA: TGTGCCAGCAGTTCGAACGCAAACCGTCACAATGAGCAGTTCTTC. Its protein product is CASSSNANRHNEQFF.

In its sample, this clonotype was seen many times. The chain couples TRBV28 to TRBJ2-1, with 14 bases lining up with TRBD2. Germline V CDR1 and CDR2: MDHEN, SYDVKM. The CDR3 consists of 18 residues. With V trimmed by 3 bases and J by 3 bases, 7 bases remained unmatched. CDR3 nucleotides: TGTGCCAGCAGTTTCAGGCTCGGACTAGCGGGAGGCTACAATGAGCAGTTCTTC. Amino acids: CASSFRLGLAGGYNEQFF.

This clonotype was detected many times. This chain uses TRBV7-9 with TRBJ1-3; no definite D call. The CDR3 has 16 residues. Germline V CDR1 and CDR2: SEHNR, FQNEAQ (reference sequence). Trimming shortened V by 0 bases and J by 1 base, and 10 bases separated the two germline ends. CDR3 residues: CASSLAHWQSGNTIYF. The CDR3 bases are TGTGCCAGCAGCTTAGCACACTGGCAGTCTGGAAACACCATATATTTT.

Details on this clonotype: A far larger clone is one nucleotide away, so this likely arose from a read error. Because the CDR3 is missing its conserved closing phenylalanine or tryptophan, this is likely a read error. This rearrangement joins TRBV7-9 to TRBJ2-1; TRBD2 aligns across 9 bases. Germline V gene lookup returns CDR1 SEHNR and CDR2 FQNEAQ (reference sequence). Germline trimming cut 1 base from V and 7 bases from J; bases unmatched to any gene: 8. CDR3 length equals 16 residues. CDR3 protein: CASSLGGSGRTNEQFL. Here the CDR3 DNA reads TGTGCCAGCAGCTTAGGTGGTAGCGGGAGAACTAATGAGCAGTTCTTG.

The chain uses TRBV6-2 or TRBV6-3 and TRBJ2-7; a possible D gene is TRBD2 (5 bases). V lost 7 bases to trimming and J lost 7 bases, with 23 bases between them. The CDR3 runs 15 residues. Per germline, CDR1 MNHEY and CDR2 SVGEGT. CDR3 bases: TGTGCCAGCATCAGCGGCGTGGCGGCGGTCAGGGAGCAGTACTTC. As protein: CASISGVAAVREQYF.

Ten or more counts support this clonotype. The V gene is TRBV5-1, the J gene TRBJ2-3; 9 positions match TRBD2. The junction had 12 bases not matched to a gene; V was cut back by 4 bases and J by 0 bases. CDR1 is SGHRS and CDR2 is YFSETQ in the germline V gene. This CDR3 has 18 amino acids. DNA of the CDR3: TGCGCCAGCAGCGCCGGACTAGCGCCGACTCTTAGCACAGATACGCAGTATTTT. This codes for CASSAGLAPTLSTDTQYF.

The table lists this clonotype with many counts. The chain uses TRBV28 and TRBJ2-1; either TRBD1 or TRBD2 may fit D (5 bases each). This CDR3 contains 16 residues. Per the germline V gene, CDR1 is MDHEN and CDR2 is SYDVKM. V dropped 3 bases and J dropped 0 bases, with 12 bases sitting between them. For the CDR3, the DNA is TGTGCCAGCAGTTTTCCCCACGGGACCTCCTACAATGAGCAGTTCTTC. This gives the protein CASSFPHGTSYNEQFF.

The genes are TRBV9 and TRBJ2-7; the D call may be TRBD1 or TRBD2 (5 bases each). The CDR3 has 16 residues. V lost 2 bases, J lost 1 base, and 16 bases lay in between. Per germline, CDR1 SGDLS and CDR2 YYNGEE. The CDR3 bases are TGTGCCAGCAGCGTCTCGGGGACGGCCGCGTCCTACGAGCAGTACTTC. As protein: CASSVSGTAASYEQYF.

This clonotype has ten or more counts. The V call is TRBV28, the J call TRBJ2-3; no clear D. Germline V gene lookup returns CDR1 MDHEN and CDR2 SYDVKM. V was clipped by 2 bases and J by 4 bases, with 10 bases between them. CDR3 length: 14 amino acids. The CDR3 loop reads CASSLEGSADTQYF. The CDR3 DNA is TGTGCCAGCAGTTTAGAAGGGTCGGCAGATACGCAGTATTTT.